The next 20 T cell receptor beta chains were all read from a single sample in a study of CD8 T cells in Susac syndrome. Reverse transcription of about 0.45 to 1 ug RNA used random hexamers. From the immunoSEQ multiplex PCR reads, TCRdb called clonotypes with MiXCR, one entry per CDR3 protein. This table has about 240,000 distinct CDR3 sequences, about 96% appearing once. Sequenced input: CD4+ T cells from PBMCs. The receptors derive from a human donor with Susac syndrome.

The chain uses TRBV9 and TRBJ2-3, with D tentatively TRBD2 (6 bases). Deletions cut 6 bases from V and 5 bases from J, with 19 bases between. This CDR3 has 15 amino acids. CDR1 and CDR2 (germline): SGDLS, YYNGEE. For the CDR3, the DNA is TGTGCCAGCACCCTGGGGGTGCGGGAAGGAGATACGCAGTATTTT. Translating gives CASTLGVREGDTQYF.

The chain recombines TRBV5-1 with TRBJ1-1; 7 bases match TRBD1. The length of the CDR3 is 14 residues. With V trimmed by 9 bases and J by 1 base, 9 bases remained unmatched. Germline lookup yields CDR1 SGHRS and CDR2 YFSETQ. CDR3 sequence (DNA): TGCGCCACCGCACAGGGGCCCGCGAACACTGAAGCTTTCTTT. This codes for CATAQGPANTEAFF.

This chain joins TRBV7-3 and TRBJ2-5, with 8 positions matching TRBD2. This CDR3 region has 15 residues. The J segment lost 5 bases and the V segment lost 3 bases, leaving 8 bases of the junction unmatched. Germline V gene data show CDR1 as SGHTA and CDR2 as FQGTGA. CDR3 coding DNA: TGTGCCAGCAGCTTGGGGACTAGAAGAGGGGAGACCCAGTACTTC. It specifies CASSLGTRRGETQYF.

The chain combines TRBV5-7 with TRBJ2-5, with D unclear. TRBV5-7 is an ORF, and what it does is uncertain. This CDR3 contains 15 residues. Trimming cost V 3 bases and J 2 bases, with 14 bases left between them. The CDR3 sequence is CASSSNTRNQETQYF. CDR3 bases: TGTGCCAGCAGCTCAAATACACGGAATCAAGAGACCCAGTACTTC.

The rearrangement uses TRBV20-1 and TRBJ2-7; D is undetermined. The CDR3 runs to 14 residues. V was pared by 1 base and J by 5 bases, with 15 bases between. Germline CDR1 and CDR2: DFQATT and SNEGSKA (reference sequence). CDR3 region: CSARAGGFSHEQYF. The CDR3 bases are TGCAGTGCTAGAGCGGGCGGATTTTCCCACGAGCAGTACTTC.

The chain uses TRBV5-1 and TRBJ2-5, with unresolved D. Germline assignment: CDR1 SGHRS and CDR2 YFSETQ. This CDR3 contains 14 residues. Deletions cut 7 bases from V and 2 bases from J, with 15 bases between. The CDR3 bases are TGCGCCAGCTTTCTCCCGGGCCAACAAGAGACCCAGTACTTC. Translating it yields CASFLPGQQETQYF.

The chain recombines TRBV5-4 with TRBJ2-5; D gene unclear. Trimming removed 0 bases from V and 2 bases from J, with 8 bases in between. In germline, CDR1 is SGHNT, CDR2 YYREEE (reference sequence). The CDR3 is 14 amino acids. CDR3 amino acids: CASSLAGRQETQYF. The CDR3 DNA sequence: TGTGCCAGCAGCTTGGCCGGCAGACAAGAGACCCAGTACTTC.

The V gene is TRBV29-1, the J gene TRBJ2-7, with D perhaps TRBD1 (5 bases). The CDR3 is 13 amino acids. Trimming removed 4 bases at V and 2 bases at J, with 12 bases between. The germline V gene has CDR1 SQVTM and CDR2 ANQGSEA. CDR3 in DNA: TGCAGCGTTGCCCTCGGACAACCCTACGAGCAGTACTTC. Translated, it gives CSVALGQPYEQYF.

Written as DNA, the CDR3 is TGTGCCAGCAGTTACGCAGGATCTGGGGCCAACGTCCTGACTTTC. It is translated as CASSYAGSGANVLTF. This sequence joins TRBV6-2 or TRBV6-3 and TRBJ2-6, with D unclear. The germline CDR1 and CDR2 sequences are MNHEY and SVGEGT. The ends were cut back, 2 bases at V and 1 base at J, with 6 bases in the middle. The CDR3 contains 15 residues.

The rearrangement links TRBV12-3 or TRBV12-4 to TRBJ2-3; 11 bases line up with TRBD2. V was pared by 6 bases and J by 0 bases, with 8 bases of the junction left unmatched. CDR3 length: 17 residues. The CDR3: CASSFGLAGMSTDTQYF. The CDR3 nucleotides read TGTGCCAGCAGCTTCGGACTAGCGGGCATGAGCACAGATACGCAGTATTTT.

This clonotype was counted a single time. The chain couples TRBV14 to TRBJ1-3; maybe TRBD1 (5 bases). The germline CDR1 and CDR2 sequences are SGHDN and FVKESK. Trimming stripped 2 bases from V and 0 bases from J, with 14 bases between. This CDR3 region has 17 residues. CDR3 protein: CASSQPRVGVSGNTIYF. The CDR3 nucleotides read TGTGCCAGCAGCCAACCCCGGGTAGGGGTCTCTGGAAACACCATATATTTT.

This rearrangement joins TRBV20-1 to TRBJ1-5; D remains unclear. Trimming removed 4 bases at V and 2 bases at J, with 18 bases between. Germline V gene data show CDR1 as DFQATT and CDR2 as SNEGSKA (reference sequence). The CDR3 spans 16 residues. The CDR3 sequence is CSAMVLWGPGNQPQHF. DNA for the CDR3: TGCAGTGCTATGGTGTTGTGGGGTCCCGGCAATCAGCCCCAGCATTTT.

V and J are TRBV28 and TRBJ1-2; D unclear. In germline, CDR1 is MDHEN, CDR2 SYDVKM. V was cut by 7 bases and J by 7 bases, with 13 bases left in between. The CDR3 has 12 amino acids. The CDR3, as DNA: TGTGCCAGCATTGGGGTGAACCTTGGCTACACCTTC. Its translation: CASIGVNLGYTF.

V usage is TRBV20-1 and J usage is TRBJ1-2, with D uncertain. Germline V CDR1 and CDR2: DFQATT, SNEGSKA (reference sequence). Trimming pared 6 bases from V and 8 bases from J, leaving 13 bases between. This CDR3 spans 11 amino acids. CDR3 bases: TGCAGTGCCTCGGGTTTGGAAGGCTACACCTTC. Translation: CSASGLEGYTF.

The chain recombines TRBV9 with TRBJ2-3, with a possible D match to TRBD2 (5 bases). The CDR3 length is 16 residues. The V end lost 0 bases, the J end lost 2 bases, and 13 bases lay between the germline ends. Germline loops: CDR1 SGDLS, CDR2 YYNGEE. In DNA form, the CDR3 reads TGTGCCAGCAGCGTAGTGAGCGGTGAATACACAGATACGCAGTATTTT. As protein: CASSVVSGEYTDTQYF. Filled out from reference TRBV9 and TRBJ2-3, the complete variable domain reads DSGVTQTPKHLITATGQRVTLRCSPRSGDLSVYWYQQSLDQGLQFLIQYYNGEERAKGNILERFSAQQFPDLHSELNLSSLELGDSALYFCASSVVSGEYTDTQYFGPGTRLTVL.

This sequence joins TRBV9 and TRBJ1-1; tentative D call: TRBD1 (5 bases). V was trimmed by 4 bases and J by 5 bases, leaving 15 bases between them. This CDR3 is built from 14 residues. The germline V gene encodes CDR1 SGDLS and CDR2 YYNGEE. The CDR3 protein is CASSTGHGGTEAFF. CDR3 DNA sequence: TGTGCCAGCAGCACCGGACACGGGGGGACTGAAGCTTTCTTT.

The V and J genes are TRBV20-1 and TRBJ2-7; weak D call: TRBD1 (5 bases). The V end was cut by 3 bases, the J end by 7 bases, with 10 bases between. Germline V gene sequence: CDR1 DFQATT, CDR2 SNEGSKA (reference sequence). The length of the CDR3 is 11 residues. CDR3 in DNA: TGCAGTGCTAGTGGCAGGGAAGAGCAGTACTTC. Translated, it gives CSASGREEQYF.

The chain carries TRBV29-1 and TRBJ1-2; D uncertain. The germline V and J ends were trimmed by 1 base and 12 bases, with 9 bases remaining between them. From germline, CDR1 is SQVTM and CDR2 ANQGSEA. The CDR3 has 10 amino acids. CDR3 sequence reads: CSVEGEDDTF. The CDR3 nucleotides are TGCAGCGTTGAAGGGGAAGACGACACCTTC.

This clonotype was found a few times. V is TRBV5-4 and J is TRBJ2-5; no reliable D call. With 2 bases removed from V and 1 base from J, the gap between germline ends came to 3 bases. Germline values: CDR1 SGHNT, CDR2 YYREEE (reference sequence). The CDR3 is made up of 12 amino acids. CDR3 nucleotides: TGTGCCAGCAGCTTCCCCCAAGAGACCCAGTACTTC. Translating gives CASSFPQETQYF.

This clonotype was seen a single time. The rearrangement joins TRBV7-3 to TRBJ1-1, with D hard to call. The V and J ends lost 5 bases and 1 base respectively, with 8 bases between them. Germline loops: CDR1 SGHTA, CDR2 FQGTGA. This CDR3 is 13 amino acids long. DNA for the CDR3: TGTGCCAGCAGCCCCCAGCAGAACACTGAAGCTTTCTTT. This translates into CASSPQQNTEAFF.